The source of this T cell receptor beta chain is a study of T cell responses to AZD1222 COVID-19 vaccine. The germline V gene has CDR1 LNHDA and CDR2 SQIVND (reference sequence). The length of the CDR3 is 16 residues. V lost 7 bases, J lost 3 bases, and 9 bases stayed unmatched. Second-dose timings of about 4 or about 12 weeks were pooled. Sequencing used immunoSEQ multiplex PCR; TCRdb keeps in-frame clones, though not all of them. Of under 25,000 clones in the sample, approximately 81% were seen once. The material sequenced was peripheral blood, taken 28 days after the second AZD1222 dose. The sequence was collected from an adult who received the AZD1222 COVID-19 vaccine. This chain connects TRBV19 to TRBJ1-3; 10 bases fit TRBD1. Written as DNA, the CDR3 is TGTGCCAGTACCCCAGCCGGGACAGGGGTTGGAAACACCATATATTTT. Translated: CASTPAGTGVGNTIYF.